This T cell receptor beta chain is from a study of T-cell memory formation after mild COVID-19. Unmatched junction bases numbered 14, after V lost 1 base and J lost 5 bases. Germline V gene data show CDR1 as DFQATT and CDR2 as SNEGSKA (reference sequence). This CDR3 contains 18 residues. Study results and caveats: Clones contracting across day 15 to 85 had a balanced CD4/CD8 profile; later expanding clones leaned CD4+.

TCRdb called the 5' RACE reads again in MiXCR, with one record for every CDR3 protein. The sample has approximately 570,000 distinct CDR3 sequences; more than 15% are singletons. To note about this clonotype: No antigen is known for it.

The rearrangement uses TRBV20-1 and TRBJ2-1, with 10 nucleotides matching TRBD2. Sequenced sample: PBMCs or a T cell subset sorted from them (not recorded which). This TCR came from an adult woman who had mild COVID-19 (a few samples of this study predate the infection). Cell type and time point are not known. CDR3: CSARAVEAGGPDDNEQFF. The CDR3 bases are TGCAGTGCTAGAGCGGTGGAAGCGGGAGGGCCTGACGACAATGAGCAGTTCTTC.